This T cell receptor (beta chain) appears in the sequencing data of a study of T cell changes during pregnancy in multiple sclerosis. The table came from immunoSEQ multiplex PCR; TCRdb's copy has only in-frame clones and leaves some out. The data contain just under 50,000 clones, around 94% of them singletons. Germline V lookup: CDR1 SEHNR, CDR2 FQNEAQ (reference sequence). This CDR3 contains 17 residues. The V end was cut by 5 bases, the J end by 0 bases, with 14 bases between. V and J are TRBV7-9 and TRBJ2-6; D perhaps matches TRBD2 (6 bases). The origin of this receptor is a female donor with multiple sclerosis, enrolled in a pregnancy study. This specimen consisted of CD4+ T cells from peripheral blood mononuclear cells, obtained in the third trimester of pregnancy. The CDR3 region is CASSPDGGYSGANVLTF. The DNA for the CDR3 is TGTGCCAGCAGCCCCGACGGGGGATACTCTGGGGCCAACGTCCTGACTTTC. The whole variable domain, filled in from reference TRBV7-9 and TRBJ2-6, reads DTGVSQNPRHKITKRGQNVTFRCDPISEHNRLYWYRQTLGQGPEFLTYFQNEAQLEKSRLLSDRFSAERPKGSFSTLEIQRTEQGDSAMYLCASSPDGGYSGANVLTFGAGSRLTVL.